A single TCR beta chain is shown here with its context. Other DNA sequences of this sample code for an identical CDR3. This entry comes from a study of siplizumab effects on memory and regulatory T cells. Germline V gene data show CDR1 as SGHRS and CDR2 as YFSETQ. The CDR3 totals 13 residues. V shed 2 bases and J shed 4 bases, with 7 bases lying between them. Assayed TCR templates numbered roughly 10^5 for each sample. Profiling relied on immunoSEQ multiplex PCR, and the TCRdb table lists in-frame clones only, not all of them. The table includes fewer than 110,000 clones, over 90% detected once. The chain has TRBV5-1 and TRBJ1-5; D is undetermined. Sequencing was carried out using non-Treg CD4+ T cells sorted from blood. The receptor was isolated from a human donor in good health. The CDR3 coding sequence is TGCGCCAGCAGCTTAGACGGGAATCAGCCCCAGCATTTT. It translates to CASSLDGNQPQHF.